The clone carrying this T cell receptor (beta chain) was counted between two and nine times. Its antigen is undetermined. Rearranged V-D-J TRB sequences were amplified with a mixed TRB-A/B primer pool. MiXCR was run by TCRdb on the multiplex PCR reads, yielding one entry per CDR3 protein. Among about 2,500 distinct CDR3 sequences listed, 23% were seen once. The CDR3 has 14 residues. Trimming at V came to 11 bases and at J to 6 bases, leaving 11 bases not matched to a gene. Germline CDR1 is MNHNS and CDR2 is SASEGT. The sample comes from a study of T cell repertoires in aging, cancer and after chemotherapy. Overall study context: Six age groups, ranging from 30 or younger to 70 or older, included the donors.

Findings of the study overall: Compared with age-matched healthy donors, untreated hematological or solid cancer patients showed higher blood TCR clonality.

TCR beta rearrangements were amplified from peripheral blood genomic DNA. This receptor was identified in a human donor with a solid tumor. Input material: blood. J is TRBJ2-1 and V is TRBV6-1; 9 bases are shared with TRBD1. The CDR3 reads CAASRDRDSNEQFF. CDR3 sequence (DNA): TGTGCCGCCTCTAGGGACAGGGACTCCAATGAGCAGTTCTTC.